These 21 T cell receptor beta chains share one sample of origin, sequenced in a study of shared T cell receptors in the human thymus. The method was immunoSEQ multiplex PCR; TCRdb's version includes in-frame clones alone and lacks a portion of them. The sample consists of almost 550,000 clones, about 80% of them appearing once. These data also formed part of another study, on human thymus T cells.

The sequenced sample consisted of thymocytes. These receptors were taken from a boy less than two years old with a congenital heart defect.

The CDR3 DNA follows: TGTGCCAGCAGCTTCAAAGACGGAGGGCCTCGCTACGAGCAGTACTTC. It encodes CASSFKDGGPRYEQYF. The rearrangement links TRBV7-9 to TRBJ2-7; TRBD2 might be the D (6 bases). V was pared by 3 bases and J by 3 bases, with 18 bases between. CDR1 is SEHNR and CDR2 is FQNEAQ in the germline V gene (reference sequence). CDR3 length: 16 residues.

The V and J genes are TRBV5-6 and TRBJ1-2, with D possibly TRBD1 on 5 matching bases. Germline lookup yields CDR1 SGHDT and CDR2 YYEEEE. The germline V and J ends were trimmed by 4 bases and 3 bases, with 13 bases remaining between them. This CDR3 contains 14 residues. CDR3 residues: CASSPPRGHYGYTF. CDR3 coding DNA: TGTGCCAGCAGCCCGCCTAGGGGTCACTATGGCTACACCTTC. The variable domain in full, completed from reference TRBV5-6 and TRBJ1-2, reads DAGVTQSPTHLIKTRGQQVTLRCSPKSGHDTVSWYQQALGQGPQFIFQYYEEEERQRGNFPDRFSGHQFPNYSSELNVNALLLGDSALYLCASSPPRGHYGYTFGSGTRLTVV.

The gene calls are TRBV11-1 and TRBJ2-1; D is possibly TRBD2 (6 bases). This CDR3 contains 15 residues. Germline V lookup: CDR1 SGHAT, CDR2 FQDESV (reference sequence). V lost 2 bases, J lost 8 bases, and 16 bases lay in between. The CDR3 DNA reads as TGTGCCAGCAGCTTACGGGAGTGGAAGGTCGATGAGCAGTTCTTC. It specifies CASSLREWKVDEQFF.

The chain carries TRBV19 and TRBJ2-1; 12 bases match TRBD2. The V gene's germline CDR1 is LNHDA and CDR2 SQIVND (reference sequence). The CDR3 loop spans 17 amino acids. Trimming took 0 bases from V and 8 from J; bases not matched to a gene: 8. CDR3 amino acids: CASSIEATSGSDHEQFF. CDR3 bases: TGTGCCAGTAGTATAGAAGCGACTAGCGGGAGCGACCATGAGCAGTTCTTC.

V and J are TRBV7-9 and TRBJ2-7, with TRBD1 as a possible D gene (6 bases). Trimming removed 4 bases at V and 7 bases at J, with 23 bases between. The CDR3 runs to 16 residues. Germline V gene data show CDR1 as SEHNR and CDR2 as FQNEAQ (reference sequence). The CDR3 protein is CASSSRGGWRFGEQYF. The CDR3 coding sequence is TGTGCCAGCAGCTCGAGAGGGGGATGGAGGTTCGGTGAGCAGTACTTC.

The chain combines TRBV25-1 with TRBJ2-5, with 9 nucleotides matching TRBD1. Looked up from germline, CDR1 is MGHDK and CDR2 is SYGVNS. The V and J ends lost 6 bases and 1 base, in that order; junction bases with no gene match: 0. CDR3 length: 13 residues. In nucleotides, the CDR3 is TGTGCCAGCAGACAGGGGGCCCAAGAGACCCAGTACTTC. Translated: CASRQGAQETQYF.

This clone was counted only a few times. V gene TRBV5-8 combines with J gene TRBJ2-1, with 8 bases identical to TRBD1. Germline trimming cut 4 bases from V and 4 bases from J; bases unmatched to any gene: 7. The CDR3 is made up of 15 amino acids. The germline V gene encodes CDR1 SGHTS and CDR2 YDEGEE. Here the CDR3 DNA reads TGTGCCAGCAGCCTGGACAGGGAAGCTTACAATGAGCAGTTCTTC. It specifies CASSLDREAYNEQFF.

This chain joins TRBV7-2 and TRBJ2-7; 7 bases agree with TRBD2. The CDR3 loop spans 16 amino acids. The germline V gene has CDR1 SGHTA and CDR2 FQGNSA. V lost 1 base to trimming and J lost 3 bases; unmatched junction nucleotides: 9. The CDR3 region is CASSLVGAGVYYEQYF. DNA for the CDR3: TGTGCCAGCAGCTTAGTCGGGGCGGGAGTCTACTACGAGCAGTACTTC.

The chain joins TRBV13 to TRBJ2-5, with a tentative D call TRBD1 (7 bases). CDR3 size: 14 residues. Germline V lookup: CDR1 PRHDT, CDR2 FYEKMQ (reference sequence). V was pared by 5 bases and J by 1 base, with 11 bases between. CDR3 DNA sequence: TGTGCCAGCAGCCCCAGGGGGGCCCAAGAGACCCAGTACTTC. Encoded protein: CASSPRGAQETQYF.

The chain is built from TRBV30 and TRBJ1-6; D possibly corresponds to TRBD1 (5 bases). Germline V gives CDR1 GTSNPN, CDR2 SVGIG (reference sequence). V shed 8 bases and J shed 5 bases, with 13 bases lying between them. The CDR3 is made up of 13 amino acids. CDR3 sequence reads: CATQEFHNSPLHF. The CDR3 DNA sequence: TGTGCCACACAGGAATTCCATAATTCACCCCTCCACTTT.

The sample holds a few counts of this clone. The chain employs TRBV21-1 and TRBJ2-1; the DNA was not used to check the table's D call, TRBD2. TRBV21-1 is described as a pseudogene. The CDR3 consists of 17 residues. The DNA for the CDR3 is TGTGCCAGCAGCACCCGGGCTAGCGGGATCTCCTACAATGAGCAGTTCTTC. This translates into CASSTRASGISYNEQFF.

This clone was observed a few times. This chain uses TRBV15 with TRBJ2-1; 7 bases line up with TRBD2. CDR1 and CDR2 from the germline V gene are LNHNV and YYDKDF (reference sequence). The CDR3 sequence is 18 residues long. J lost 9 bases, V lost 0 bases, and 17 bases had no gene match. Here the CDR3 DNA reads TGTGCCACCAGCAGAGAAACCCTCGCTGGCGGGAGTAGAAGTGAGCAGTTCTTC. Residues: CATSRETLAGGSRSEQFF. The whole variable domain, remainder taken from reference TRBV15 and TRBJ2-1, is DAMVIQNPRYQVTQFGKPVTLSCSQTLNHNVMYWYQQKSSQAPKLLFHYYDKDFNNEADTPDNFQSRRPNTSFCFLDIRSPGLGDTAMYLCATSRETLAGGSRSEQFFGPGTRLTVL.

This clone was counted only a few times. The chain is built from TRBV4-2 and TRBJ1-3; D remains unclear. V was shortened by 1 base and J by 0 bases, with 7 bases between the two germline ends. CDR1 and CDR2 from the germline V gene are LGHNA and YNFKEQ. The CDR3 runs to 15 residues. In DNA, the CDR3 is TGTGCCAGCAGCCAAGGGCGGTCCTCTGGAAACACCATATATTTT. It specifies CASSQGRSSGNTIYF.

The chain uses TRBV28 and TRBJ2-7, with 12 nucleotides matching TRBD1. From germline, CDR1 is MDHEN and CDR2 SYDVKM. The CDR3 length is 15 residues. The ends lost 3 bases at V and 6 bases at J; junction bases unmatched: 6. Here the CDR3 DNA reads TGTGCCAGCAGTTTTCTCGGGACAGGGGGCTGCGAGCAGTACTTC. Residues: CASSFLGTGGCEQYF.

Regarding this clone: Other DNA sequences within the sample encode an identical CDR3. The chain carries TRBV29-1 and TRBJ1-1; D call uncertain. Germline V gene data show CDR1 as SQVTM and CDR2 as ANQGSEA. V was clipped by 3 bases and J by 0 bases, with 8 bases between them. This CDR3 contains 13 residues. CDR3 in DNA: TGCAGCGTTGAGGGCCGGTTGAACACTGAAGCTTTCTTT. Translated, it gives CSVEGRLNTEAFF.

This chain joins TRBV2 and TRBJ1-5, with TRBD1 matching 7 bases. Germline trimming cut 5 bases from V and 1 base from J; bases unmatched to any gene: 2. CDR1 is SNHLY, CDR2 FYNNEI, per germline. This CDR3 is built from 14 residues. As DNA, the CDR3 is TGTGCCAGCAGTAAGACAGGGAGCAATCAGCCCCAGCATTTT. This translates into CASSKTGSNQPQHF.

The rearrangement links TRBV20-1 to TRBJ1-1; D is perhaps TRBD1 (5 bases). The CDR3 runs to 11 residues. Germline assignment: CDR1 DFQATT and CDR2 SNEGSKA (reference sequence). The germline V and J ends were trimmed by 5 bases and 7 bases, with 11 bases remaining between them. CDR3 sequence (DNA): TGCAGTGCTGTACGGCAGGGTGAAGCTTTCTTT. It is translated as CSAVRQGEAFF.

The J gene is TRBJ2-1, the V gene TRBV10-3; 7 bases agree with TRBD2. The germline V gene has CDR1 ENHRY and CDR2 SYGVKD. V dropped 2 bases and J dropped 6; count of bases not matched to a gene: 4. This CDR3 has 14 residues. The CDR3 loop reads CAISEGGGSNEQFF. The CDR3 DNA sequence: TGTGCCATCAGTGAGGGCGGGGGTAGCAATGAGCAGTTCTTC.

The CDR3 sequence: CASSHNSSTDTQYF. In nucleotides, the CDR3 is TGCGCCAGCAGCCACAACTCCAGCACAGATACGCAGTATTTT. J is TRBJ2-3 and V is TRBV4-1; D remains unclear. The CDR3 contains 14 residues. Germline values: CDR1 MGHRA, CDR2 YSYEKL. V lost 3 bases and J 0 bases, leaving 7 bases between the germline ends.

This clone was counted a few times. This chain connects TRBV5-1 to TRBJ1-3, with D perhaps TRBD1 (6 bases). This CDR3 region has 17 residues. Germline V gene sequence: CDR1 SGHRS, CDR2 YFSETQ. V was trimmed by 1 base and J by 0 bases, leaving 14 bases between them. CDR3 sequence reads: CASSLSRGNFSGNTIYF. For the CDR3, the DNA is TGCGCCAGCAGCTTGTCAAGGGGGAATTTCTCTGGAAACACCATATATTTT.

The chain recombines TRBV4-1 with TRBJ2-7; tentatively, D is TRBD2 (5 bases). The germline gives CDR1 MGHRA, CDR2 YSYEKL. The V end lost 8 bases, the J end lost 2 bases, and 22 bases lay between the germline ends. CDR3 size: 16 residues. CDR3 sequence (DNA): TGCGCCAGCGGATACCATTACGGGGAGCTCCCCTACGAGCAGTACTTC. Encoded protein: CASGYHYGELPYEQYF.